These 27 T cell receptor beta chains share one sample of origin, sequenced in a study of tissue T cells after allogeneic stem cell transplantation. Regarding time point: mouse harvest day 7 after allogeneic transplant. The graft held 10^6 splenic CD5+ T cells and 10^7 T-cell-depleted bone marrow cells. Profiled with immunoSEQ multiplex PCR; TCRdb holds only in-frame clones, not every one. The profile shows several thousand clones, approximately 50% of them singletons. The sequencing input was gut tissue. Receptors were obtained from a female BALB/c mouse given C57BL/6 T cells with graft-versus-host disease after an allogeneic hematopoietic cell transplant.

In the case of this clone: Gene and germline names: mouse. Read sequence stops 1 residue before the CDR3 end, and the germline J gene provides the missing end. The gene calls are TRBV13-3 and TRBJ2-3, with 10 bases that match TRBD2. The CDR3 extends over 16 amino acids. The germline V gene has CDR1 NNHDY and CDR2 SYVADS. After removal of 2 bases from V and 0 bases from J, the junction contained 3 bases not matched to a gene. CDR3 bases read: TGTGCCAGCAGTGACTGGGGGGGCGCAAGTGCAGAAACGCTGTAT. Protein product: CASSDWGGASAETLY. The full CDR3 reads CASSDWGGASAETLYF.

This clone was picked up a small number of times. The genes and germline here are from mouse. The read terminates 1 residue ahead of where the CDR3 ends, so the germline J gene completes it. The genes are TRBV26 and TRBJ1-4, with a possible D match to TRBD1 (5 bases). The CDR3 is 15 amino acids. In germline, CDR1 is KGHPV, CDR2 FQNQEV (reference sequence). The germline V and J ends were trimmed by 0 bases and 0 bases, with 5 bases remaining between them. The covered CDR3 bases are TGTGCCAGCAGTCTGTCGGGGGTTTCCAACGAAAGATTATTT. Residues: CASSLSGVSNERLF. The whole CDR3 sequence is CASSLSGVSNERLFF.

Remarks on this clone: The gene names here belong to mouse. From the germline J gene comes the end of the CDR3, since the read stops 1 residue before it. This chain connects TRBV26 to TRBJ2-5, with D perhaps TRBD1 (7 bases). The CDR3 is 13 amino acids. Germline-derived CDR1 and CDR2 are KGHPV and FQNQEV (reference sequence). V dropped 4 bases and J dropped 5 bases, with 10 bases sitting between them. CDR3 protein: CASSQGARDTQYF. Incomplete CDR3 DNA: TGTGCCAGCAGTCAGGGGGCGCGAGACACCCAGTAC.

Worth noting for this clone: Gene names follow the mouse nomenclature. The read halts 1 residue ahead of the CDR3 end, with the missing end drawn from the germline J gene. The chain has TRBV16 and TRBJ2-5, with TRBD2 identical over 7 bases. Germline loops: CDR1 SGHSA, CDR2 FRNQAP. The CDR3 runs to 14 residues. V shed 1 base, J shed 2 bases, and the junction held 0 bases outside the gene matches. Incomplete CDR3 DNA: TGTGCAAGCAGCTTAGGGACTGGCCAAGACACCCAGTAC. Encoded protein: CASSLGTGQDTQY. The full CDR3 protein is CASSLGTGQDTQYF.

Concerning this clone itself: Any gene name here is a mouse gene name. Sequencing ends 1 residue short of the CDR3 end; the germline J gene provides the rest. V and J are TRBV16 and TRBJ1-1; D possibly corresponds to TRBD1 (5 bases). Germline loops: CDR1 SGHSA, CDR2 FRNQAP. The CDR3 extends over 13 amino acids. The ends were cut back, 1 base at V and 3 bases at J, with 6 bases in the middle. The CDR3 bases that were read are TGTGCAAGCAGCTTAGGACAGTACACAGAAGTCTTC. Encoded protein: CASSLGQYTEVF. The full CDR3 is CASSLGQYTEVFF.

This clone has only a few counts. Mouse gene names and germline throughout. The CDR3 end lies 1 residue beyond the end of the read and is filled in from the germline J gene. The gene calls are TRBV12-1 and TRBJ2-7; TRBD2 matches 10 bases. The CDR3 runs to 14 residues. Losses at the gene ends were 0 bases for V and 5 bases for J; bases not matched to a gene: 3. In germline, CDR1 is SGHSN, CDR2 HYEKVE. CDR3 DNA (partial): TGTGCCAGCTCTCTCGTCTGGGGGGGCAATGAACAGTAC. It encodes CASSLVWGGNEQY. The CDR3 as a whole reads CASSLVWGGNEQYF.

Note on this clone: Gene names and germline match the mouse. From the germline J gene comes the end of the CDR3, since the read stops 1 residue before it. The V call is TRBV15, the J call TRBJ1-1; 8 nucleotides line up with TRBD1. Germline trimming cut 2 bases from V and 1 base from J; bases unmatched to any gene: 0. The CDR3 loop spans 14 amino acids. Germline CDR1 SGHND, CDR2 FRSKSL. Incomplete CDR3 DNA: TGTGCCAGCAGTTTACAGGGGGCGAACACAGAAGTCTTC. It encodes CASSLQGANTEVF. In full, the CDR3 is CASSLQGANTEVFF.

With regard to this clone: The genes and germline here are from mouse. The CDR3 is cut off 1 residue early in the read; its end comes from the germline J gene. The chain has TRBV26 and TRBJ2-3, with D hard to call. This CDR3 is built from 10 residues. The germline gives CDR1 KGHPV, CDR2 FQNQEV (reference sequence). Between the trimmed V and J ends, which lost 3 bases and 6 bases, there was a span of 1 base. The part of the CDR3 DNA that was read is TGTGCCAGCAGTCTCGAAACGCTGTAT. Amino acid sequence: CASSLETLY. The complete CDR3 protein is CASSLETLYF.

This clone appeared a few times. Gene names are the mouse ones. Read data end 1 residue before the CDR3 end; the end is taken from the germline J gene. The chain carries TRBV12-1 and TRBJ2-2, with unresolved D. CDR1 is SGHSN, CDR2 HYEKVE, per germline. Deletions cut 0 bases from V and 1 base from J, with 5 bases between. This CDR3 is built from 14 residues. The CDR3 sequence is CASSLGLNTGQLYF. Partial CDR3 DNA: TGTGCCAGCTCTCTCGGGTTAAACACCGGGCAGCTCTAC.

About this clone itself: Each gene name is a mouse one. The CDR3 loop is CAWSLLDTLYF. CDR3 DNA (partial): TGTGCCTGGAGTCTCCTGGACACCTTGTAC. This chain uses TRBV31 with TRBJ2-4; D is unresolved. The read finishes 1 residue shy of the CDR3 end, and the germline J gene is used to complete it. Trimming took off 0 bases at V and 7 bases at J, with 5 bases between the two ends. The CDR3 sequence is 11 residues long. Germline V gene data show CDR1 as GKSSPN and CDR2 as SITVG.

On this clone: Any gene name here is a mouse gene name. The missing CDR3 end, 1 residue past where the read stops, is filled in from the germline J gene. This chain joins TRBV26 and TRBJ2-4; D is perhaps TRBD1 or TRBD2 (5 bases each). The CDR3 runs to 13 residues. The germline V gene encodes CDR1 KGHPV and CDR2 FQNQEV (reference sequence). V gave up 5 bases and J gave up 0 bases, with 6 bases separating them. The CDR3 sequence: CASSGGSQNTLYF. CDR3 bases read: TGTGCCAGCAGTGGGGGAAGTCAAAACACCTTGTAC.

In regard to this clone: Gene names denote mouse genes. The read ends 1 residue before the CDR3 terminus; that terminus is restored from the germline J gene. The chain links TRBV31 to TRBJ2-7; 7 nucleotides match TRBD2. Germline V gene sequence: CDR1 GKSSPN, CDR2 SITVG. This CDR3 has 13 amino acids. V was clipped by 2 bases and J by 0 bases; unmatched bases: 1. The DNA read from the CDR3 is TGTGCCTGGAGTTGGGGGGTCTCCTATGAACAGTAC. Protein product: CAWSWGVSYEQY. The CDR3 in its entirety is CAWSWGVSYEQYF.

This clone is deemed large (0.1 to 1%). Germline and genes here are mouse. Read data end 1 residue before the CDR3 end; the end is taken from the germline J gene. The chain recombines TRBV16 with TRBJ2-7, with 8 bases identical to TRBD2. Trimming at V came to 6 bases and at J to 6 bases, leaving 7 bases not matched to a gene. The V gene's germline CDR1 is SGHSA and CDR2 FRNQAP. This CDR3 is 13 amino acids long. CDR3 DNA, as far as it was read: TGTGCAAGCAGTGGGACTGGAAGGGGTGAACAGTAC. Protein: CASSGTGRGEQY. The CDR3 in full is CASSGTGRGEQYF. The whole variable domain, filled in from reference TRBV16 and TRBJ2-7, reads NAGVIQTPRHKVTGKGQEATLWCEPISGHSAVFWYRQTIVQGLEFLTYFRNQAPIDDSGMPKERFSAQMPNQSHSTLKIQSTQPQDSAVYLCASSGTGRGEQYFGPGTRLTVL.

With regard to this clone: Each gene name is a mouse one. The missing CDR3 end, 1 residue past where the read stops, is filled in from the germline J gene. V usage is TRBV3 and J usage is TRBJ1-1, with D perhaps matching TRBD1 (5 bases). Germline V CDR1 and CDR2: SNHLY, FYNGKV (reference sequence). V was cut by 3 bases and J by 0 bases, with 5 bases left in between. The CDR3 runs 13 residues. CDR3 in amino acids: CASSFRANTEVFF. The CDR3 bases that were read are TGTGCCAGCAGCTTCAGGGCAAACACAGAAGTCTTC.

This clone occurred a few times. Gene names are the mouse ones. The read ends 1 residue shy of where the CDR3 ends; the end is completed using the germline J gene. V gene TRBV26 combines with J gene TRBJ2-2; TRBD2 matches at 7 bases. Germline CDR1 reads KGHPV; CDR2 reads FQNQEV (reference sequence). The V gene end was trimmed by 3 bases and the J gene end by 0 bases; junction bases not matched to a gene: 1. The CDR3 loop spans 15 amino acids. The CDR3 loop reads CASSLWGANTGQLYF. The part of the CDR3 DNA that was read is TGTGCCAGCAGTCTATGGGGGGCAAACACCGGGCAGCTCTAC. Full variable domain (rest looked up from reference TRBV26 and TRBJ2-2): NSKVIQTPRYLVKGQGQKAKMRCIPEKGHPVVFWYQQNKNNEFKFLINFQNQEVLQQIDMTEKRFSAECPSNSPCSLEIQSSEAGDSALYLCASSLWGANTGQLYFGEGSKLTVL.

Of note for this clone: The gene names given are mouse names. The sequence runs out 1 residue before the end of the CDR3; the remainder is reconstructed from the germline J gene. This chain joins TRBV3 and TRBJ2-4; either TRBD1 or TRBD2 may fit D (5 bases each). This CDR3 is 14 amino acids long. Trimming stripped 5 bases from V and 1 base from J, with 10 bases between. Germline V gene data show CDR1 as SNHLY and CDR2 as FYNGKV (reference sequence). The chain's CDR3 is CASSPPGGQNTLYF. CDR3 DNA (partial): TGTGCCAGCAGCCCCCCGGGGGGTCAAAACACCTTGTAC.

As regards this clone: Gene names and germline refer to mouse. Read sequence stops 1 residue before the CDR3 end, and the germline J gene provides the missing end. This chain connects TRBV12-1 to TRBJ1-6, with 11 positions matching TRBD1. TRBJ1-6 carries the ORF label, with uncertain function. V lost 3 bases to trimming and J lost 2 bases; unmatched junction nucleotides: 5. The CDR3 has 17 amino acids. Germline loops: CDR1 SGHSN, CDR2 HYEKVE. CDR3 bases read: TGTGCCAGCTCTAACGGACAGGGGGCGACCTATAATTCGCCCCTCTAC. Translating it yields CASSNGQGATYNSPLY. The entire CDR3 reads CASSNGQGATYNSPLYF.

On this clone: The gene symbols are mouse symbols. The CDR3 end is not reached by the read, which stops 1 residue before it; the germline J gene fills it in. This rearrangement joins TRBV23 to TRBJ2-4; no check of the table's D call, TRBD2, against the DNA was made. In germline, CDR1 is KGHTA, CDR2 FQNQQP. This CDR3 is built from 14 residues. CDR3 loop: CSSSQSLLQNTLYF. The sequenced part of the CDR3 DNA is TGCTCCAGCAGTCAATCACTCCTTCAAAACACCTTGTAC. Combining the CDR3 with reference TRBV23 and TRBJ2-4 gives the whole variable domain DAAVTQKPRYLIKMKGQEAEMKCIPEKGHTAVFWYQQKQSKELKFLIYFQNQQPLDQIDMVKERFSAVCPSSSLCSLGIRTCEAEDSALYLCSSSQSLLQNTLYFGAGTRLSVL.

For this clone: The listed genes are named as in mouse. The covered CDR3 bases are TGTGCCAGCAGCTATAGAGAACAGTAC. It yields the protein CASSYREQY. The entire CDR3 reads CASSYREQYF. The rearrangement links TRBV4 to TRBJ2-7; D remains unclear. The read gets to within 1 residue of the CDR3 end, and the germline J gene fills in the rest. The CDR3 covers 10 residues. Germline lookup yields CDR1 LGHDT and CDR2 YNNKQL (reference sequence). V was cut by 3 bases and J by 7 bases, with 4 bases left in between.

A remark on this clone: Mouse gene names apply. The CDR3 end is not reached by the read, which stops 1 residue before it; the germline J gene fills it in. This chain links TRBV26 with TRBJ1-4; D not resolved. The V end was cut by 5 bases, the J end by 0 bases, with 4 bases between. Germline assignment: CDR1 KGHPV and CDR2 FQNQEV (reference sequence). This CDR3 spans 13 amino acids. The CDR3 bases that were read are TGTGCCAGCAGTACAATTTCCAACGAAAGATTATTT. This encodes CASSTISNERLF. The CDR3, in full, reads CASSTISNERLFF.

In this sample, this clone turned up a few times. These gene names are mouse names. The read ends 1 residue shy of where the CDR3 ends; the end is completed using the germline J gene. The rearrangement uses TRBV26 and TRBJ1-1, with a possible D match to TRBD1 (5 bases). Per the germline V gene, CDR1 is KGHPV and CDR2 is FQNQEV (reference sequence). With 4 bases removed from V and 0 bases from J, the gap between germline ends came to 6 bases. This CDR3 has 13 amino acids. CDR3 in amino acids: CASSPTANTEVFF. CDR3 DNA, as far as it was read: TGTGCCAGCAGTCCGACAGCAAACACAGAAGTCTTC. Drawing the rest from reference TRBV26 and TRBJ1-1, the complete variable domain is NSKVIQTPRYLVKGQGQKAKMRCIPEKGHPVVFWYQQNKNNEFKFLINFQNQEVLQQIDMTEKRFSAECPSNSPCSLEIQSSEAGDSALYLCASSPTANTEVFFGKGTRLTVV.

On this clone: Germline and genes here are mouse. The CDR3 end is not reached by the read, which stops 1 residue before it; the germline J gene fills it in. This chain joins TRBV12-2 and TRBJ2-7, with 12 bases that match TRBD2. The CDR3 covers 15 residues. The V gene's germline CDR1 is SGHLS and CDR2 HYDKME. The J segment lost 5 bases and the V segment lost 2 bases, leaving 6 bases of the junction unmatched. The sequenced CDR3 bases are TGTGCCAGCTCTCCTGACTGGGGGGGCGCGGATGAACAGTAC. Translation: CASSPDWGGADEQY. The CDR3 as a whole reads CASSPDWGGADEQYF.

Details on this clone: Gene names denote mouse genes. The sequence runs out 1 residue before the end of the CDR3; the remainder is reconstructed from the germline J gene. V and J are TRBV13-3 and TRBJ1-2; 9 bases fit TRBD1. Germline V gene data show CDR1 as NNHDY and CDR2 as SYVADS. The CDR3 spans 13 residues. The ends lost 4 bases at V and 6 bases at J; junction bases unmatched: 4. The CDR3 loop is CASSRDRATDYTF. CDR3 DNA, as far as it was read: TGTGCCAGCAGTAGGGACAGGGCGACCGACTACACC.

With respect to this clone: Gene names denote mouse genes. From the germline J gene comes the end of the CDR3, since the read stops 1 residue before it. V gene TRBV15 combines with J gene TRBJ1-4; the D is unclear. The germline V and J ends were trimmed by 2 bases and 7 bases, with 5 bases remaining between them. The CDR3 is 12 residues long. Per the germline V gene, CDR1 is SGHND and CDR2 is FRSKSL. The CDR3 region is CASSLSGERLFF. CDR3 DNA, as far as it was read: TGTGCCAGCAGTTTATCGGGCGAAAGATTATTT.

Note on this clone: Gene names and germline match the mouse. The read ends 1 residue shy of where the CDR3 ends; the end is completed using the germline J gene. The chain uses TRBV3 and TRBJ2-4; 11 bases fit TRBD2. Germline lookup yields CDR1 SNHLY and CDR2 FYNGKV (reference sequence). This CDR3 region has 14 residues. Trimming removed 5 bases from V and 4 bases from J; junction bases left unmatched: 2. The CDR3 here is CASSPGLGENTLYF. The DNA read from the CDR3 is TGTGCCAGCAGCCCGGGACTGGGGGAAAACACCTTGTAC.

Concerning this clone: The gene names here belong to mouse. The sequenced fragment ends 1 residue before the CDR3 boundary, so the rest is inferred from the germline J gene. The chain couples TRBV26 to TRBJ2-5; D perhaps matches TRBD1 (6 bases). This CDR3 has 13 residues. V lost 7 bases and J lost 0, with 8 bases in between. The germline gives CDR1 KGHPV, CDR2 FQNQEV (reference sequence). The part of the CDR3 DNA that was read is TGTGCCAGCAAGGGACATAACCAAGACACCCAGTAC. It codes for CASKGHNQDTQY. The CDR3 as a whole reads CASKGHNQDTQYF.

A word on this clone: The gene names given are mouse names. The CDR3 extends 1 residue past the end of the read, so its final part is completed from the germline J gene. The V and J genes are TRBV26 and TRBJ2-5, with a possible D match to TRBD1 (7 bases). The CDR3 length is 13 residues. The germline V and J ends were trimmed by 2 bases and 6 bases, with 9 bases remaining between them. Per germline, CDR1 KGHPV and CDR2 FQNQEV (reference sequence). CDR3: CASSLAGGDTQYF. The covered CDR3 bases are TGTGCCAGCAGTCTGGCAGGGGGGGACACCCAGTAC.